A selection of T cell receptor beta chains follows, all from one sample in a study of cytomegalovirus exposure and HLA in healthy donors. The protocol was immunoSEQ multiplex PCR, while the TCRdb copy is restricted to in-frame clones and leaves out a portion. This table lists 55,000 to 85,000 clones. Sequences were obtained from PBMCs. The receptors here all came from a female donor in good health and CMV-seropositive. Both conserved end residues are part of each CDR3. A D gene is named only where the DNA matches it firmly.

D	V	J	CDR3	DNA
-	TRBV13	TRBJ2-5	CASSSDSETQYF	TGTGCCAGCAGCTCCGATAGTGAGACCCAGTACTTC
TRBD1	TRBV11-2	TRBJ2-5	CASSLGRTGGSGETQYF	TGTGCCAGCAGCTTAGGTCGGACAGGGGGATCTGGGGAGACCCAGTACTTC
-	TRBV6-5	TRBJ1-3	CASSPGSFANTIYF	TGTGCCAGCAGCCCAGGGTCTTTTGCAAACACCATATATTTT
-	TRBV6-6	TRBJ2-1	CASSPNYNEQFF	TGTGCCAGCAGCCCCAATTACAATGAGCAGTTCTTC
-	TRBV13	TRBJ1-1	CASSFAGRLNTEAFF	TGTGCCAGCAGCTTTGCAGGCCGATTGAACACTGAAGCTTTCTTT
-	TRBV29-1	TRBJ1-3	CSVGQGMDTIYF	TGCAGCGTTGGTCAGGGTATGGACACCATATATTTT
-	TRBV23-1	TRBJ1-1	CASSQGRNTEAFF	TGCGCCAGCAGTCAAGGGAGGAACACTGAAGCTTTCTTT
TRBD1	TRBV29-1	TRBJ2-7	CSAGTGAYEQYF	TGCAGCGCCGGGACAGGGGCATACGAGCAGTACTTC
-	TRBV7-2	TRBJ1-4	CASSSDFNEKLFF	TGTGCCAGCAGTTCTGACTTTAATGAAAAACTGTTTTTT
-	TRBV28	TRBJ1-5	CASSRGRNQPQHF	TGTGCCAGCAGCCGGGGGAGAAATCAGCCCCAGCATTTT
TRBD2	TRBV5-4	TRBJ2-5	CASSFSGRRETQYF	TGTGCCAGCAGCTTTAGCGGGAGGCGGGAGACCCAGTACTTC
TRBD1	TRBV7-2	TRBJ1-5	CASSPGQGLNQPQHF	TGTGCCAGCAGCCCTGGACAGGGCCTCAATCAGCCCCAGCATTTT
-	TRBV6-6	TRBJ1-1	CASSYGGGLGNTEAFF	TGTGCCAGCAGTTACGGGGGGGGCTTGGGTAACACTGAAGCTTTCTTT
-	TRBV6-5	TRBJ2-2	CASSYTGTTSTGELFF	TGTGCCAGCAGTTACACGGGGACAACGAGCACCGGGGAGCTGTTTTTT
-	TRBV9	TRBJ2-5	CASSPGTRETQYF	TGTGCCAGCAGCCCCGGGACTCGAGAGACCCAGTACTTC
-	TRBV4-1	TRBJ2-7	CASSQETGIFYEQYF	TGCGCCAGCAGCCAAGAAACAGGGATTTTCTACGAGCAGTACTTC
-	TRBV6-5	TRBJ2-7	CASKLSQTSSYEQYF	TGTGCCAGCAAGTTGTCGCAGACTAGCTCCTACGAGCAGTACTTC
-	TRBV28	TRBJ1-6	CASSLTGPSSYNSPLHF	TGTGCCAGCAGTTTAACAGGGCCCTCCTCCTATAATTCACCCCTCCACTTT
-	TRBV18	TRBJ1-2	CASSLASRQGLNYGYTF	TGTGCCAGCTCACTCGCGTCGCGGCAGGGATTAAACTATGGCTACACCTTC
TRBD2	TRBV4-1	TRBJ2-1	CASSQFLSGQSREQFF	TGCGCCAGCAGCCAATTCCTTAGCGGGCAAAGCCGGGAGCAGTTCTTC
-	TRBV10-3	TRBJ1-1	CAIRVGENTEAFF	TGTGCCATCAGGGTAGGAGAGAACACTGAAGCTTTCTTT
-	TRBV6-5	TRBJ1-5	CASSYDRTQPQHF	TGTGCCAGCAGTTACGACAGGACCCAGCCCCAGCATTTT
-	TRBV4-3	TRBJ2-3	CASSQLRAGQQTDKQYF	TGCGCCAGCAGCCAGTTACGAGCGGGTCAGCAAACAGATAAGCAGTATTTT
-	TRBV7-9	TRBJ2-7	CASSGDTHYEQYF	TGTGCCAGCAGCGGGGACACTCACTACGAGCAGTACTTC
-	TRBV18	TRBJ1-6	CASSPRRGDDSPLHF	TGTGCCAGCTCACCACGGCGGGGGGACGATTCACCCCTCCACTTT
-	TRBV5-4	TRBJ2-7	CASSPGGGRGAYEQYF	TGTGCCAGCAGCCCAGGGGGCGGGAGAGGGGCCTACGAGCAGTACTTC
-	TRBV5-4	TRBJ1-1	CASSLTENTEAFF	TGTGCCAGCAGCCTGACAGAGAACACTGAAGCTTTCTTT
-	TRBV7-6	TRBJ1-1	CASTPPGNTEAFF	TGTGCCAGCACCCCACCGGGGAACACTGAAGCTTTCTTT
TRBD2	TRBV7-2	TRBJ2-1	CASSLAREVFF	TGTGCCAGCAGCTTAGCCCGGGAGGTGTTCTTC
-	TRBV11-2	TRBJ2-7	CASSFVEVGAEQYF	TGTGCCAGCAGCTTTGTTGAAGTGGGGGCCGAGCAGTACTTC
-	TRBV6-6	TRBJ1-1	CASSYSEGGRIEAFF	TGTGCCAGCAGTTACTCAGAGGGAGGAAGGATTGAAGCTTTCTTT
-	TRBV4-1	TRBJ1-1	CASSQGYPRRTEDFF	TGCGCCAGCAGCCAAGGATACCCCAGGAGGACTGAAGATTTCTTT
-	TRBV11-3	TRBJ2-1	CASSKIGGGGGGYNEQFF	TGTGCCAGCAGCAAAATAGGGGGAGGGGGGGGAGGGTACAATGAGCAGTTCTTC
TRBD1	TRBV28	TRBJ1-2	CASTPGQGIYYGYTF	TGTGCCAGCACGCCGGGACAGGGGATATACTATGGCTACACCTTC
-	TRBV5-4	TRBJ1-5	CASSLMGRNQPQHF	TGTGCCAGCAGCTTGATGGGCAGGAATCAGCCCCAGCATTTT
-	TRBV5-1	TRBJ1-1	CASSLDYGEAFF	TGCGCCAGCAGCTTGGATTACGGTGAAGCTTTCTTT
-	TRBV29-1	TRBJ2-3	CSVAREGGLHTQYF	TGCAGCGTTGCTCGTGAGGGGGGACTACATACGCAGTATTTT
-	TRBV5-1	TRBJ2-7	CASSLMHTAYEQYF	TGCGCCAGCAGCTTGATGCACACCGCCTACGAGCAGTACTTC
TRBD1	TRBV29-1	TRBJ2-7	CSGGQGEIYEQYF	TGCAGCGGGGGACAGGGGGAGATCTACGAGCAGTACTTC
-	TRBV19	TRBJ1-5	CASTPGKGAYSNQPQHF	TGTGCCAGTACCCCAGGGAAGGGCGCTTATAGCAATCAGCCCCAGCATTTT
-	TRBV28	TRBJ2-1	CASSLRQFRWQFF	TGTGCCAGCAGTTTAAGACAGTTCAGATGGCAGTTCTTC
-	TRBV4-3	TRBJ1-5	CASSQDVAPSNQPQHF	TGCGCCAGCAGCCAAGATGTGGCCCCAAGCAATCAGCCCCAGCATTTT
-	TRBV5-1	TRBJ2-7	CASRSGHYEQYF	TGCGCCAGTAGGAGTGGTCACTACGAGCAGTACTTC
-	TRBV7-9	TRBJ1-1	CASPRAFF	TGTGCCAGCCCGAGGGCTTTCTTT
TRBD1	TRBV28	TRBJ1-4	CASSLQGAREKLFF	TGTGCCAGCAGCTTGCAGGGGGCTCGTGAAAAACTGTTTTTT
-	TRBV28	TRBJ2-7	CASSLSLRAPYEQYF	TGTGCCAGCAGTTTAAGTTTGCGGGCTCCCTACGAGCAGTACTTC
-	TRBV2	TRBJ2-7	CASSVSDGVFAEQYF	TGTGCCAGCAGCGTCTCGGACGGGGTTTTCGCCGAGCAGTACTTC